Below, 26 T cell receptor beta chains from the same sample are listed, as sequenced in a study of response to subunit inactivated influenza vaccine. TCRdb passed the RT-PCR reads through MiXCR, listing each CDR3 protein once. The sample lists approximately 500,000 distinct CDR3 sequences, approximately 22% seen once, with 2.5% to 3.5% in the top ten. The same data also contributed to another study, on T cells expressing NK-cell markers. From that second work: Production of TCR beta cDNA relied on 5'RACE template switching with UMIs.

The sample in question was CD4+ T cells sorted from PBMCs, obtained approximately 13 days after vaccination. The receptors here all came from a man aged 50-59 years who received an inactivated influenza vaccine.

The chain carries TRBV4-3 and TRBJ2-7; no reliable D call. Germline CDR1 and CDR2: LGHNA and YSLEER. The CDR3 spans 14 residues. V was clipped by 8 bases and J by 2 bases, with 16 bases between them. The CDR3 nucleotides are TGCGCCAGCCCCCCGAATCGGAGTGCCTACGAGCAGTACTTC. Translation gives CASPPNRSAYEQYF.

V usage is TRBV7-2 and J usage is TRBJ1-1; D is ambiguous. There are 17 residues in the CDR3. Per germline, CDR1 SGHTA and CDR2 FQGNSA. V lost 2 bases and J 0 bases, leaving 16 bases between the germline ends. The CDR3 spells CASSLPRRELMNTEAFF. In nucleotides, the CDR3 is TGTGCCAGCAGCTTACCCCGGAGGGAACTGATGAACACTGAAGCTTTCTTT. Complete variable domain (other parts from reference TRBV7-2 and TRBJ1-1): GAGVSQSPSNKVTEKGKDVELRCDPISGHTALYWYRQSLGQGLEFLIYFQGNSAPDKSGLPSDRFSAERTGGSVSTLTIQRTQQEDSAVYLCASSLPRRELMNTEAFFGQGTRLTVV.

The chain joins TRBV29-1 to TRBJ2-3; 10 nucleotides align to TRBD2. In germline, CDR1 is SQVTM, CDR2 ANQGSEA. The CDR3 spans 14 residues. V lost 3 bases and J lost 1; bases outside the gene matches: 1. The CDR3: CSVDLAGGTDTQYF. Written as DNA, the CDR3 is TGCAGCGTTGATCTAGCGGGGGGCACAGATACGCAGTATTTT.

This clonotype was seen a handful of times. V gene TRBV15 combines with J gene TRBJ2-2; D remains ambiguous. V was pared by 0 bases and J by 7 bases, with 12 bases between. Germline CDR1 LNHNV, CDR2 YYDKDF (reference sequence). CDR3 length: 15 amino acids. The CDR3 DNA reads TGTGCCACCAGCAGAGATAGAGGAGTACTCGGGGAGCTGTTTTTT. It yields the protein CATSRDRGVLGELFF.

The chain uses TRBV5-1 and TRBJ2-3; 8 bases map to TRBD2. This CDR3 is 14 amino acids long. V shed 3 bases and J 6 bases; nucleotides not matched to a gene: 6. Germline V gene lookup returns CDR1 SGHRS and CDR2 YFSETQ. The CDR3 here is CASSSYSGADTQYF. The CDR3 coding sequence is TGCGCCAGCAGCTCCTATAGCGGGGCGGATACGCAGTATTTT. Looking up the rest from reference TRBV5-1 and TRBJ2-3 gives the full variable domain: KAGVTQTPRYLIKTRGQQVTLSCSPISGHRSVSWYQQTPGQGLQFLFEYFSETQRNKGNFPGRFSGRQFSNSRSEMNVSTLELGDSALYLCASSSYSGADTQYFGPGTRLTVL.

This clonotype appeared a few times. V and J are TRBV7-2 and TRBJ2-7; either TRBD1 or TRBD2 may supply D (5 bases each). V lost 6 bases and J lost 2, with 17 bases in between. The CDR3 length is 15 residues. Germline V gives CDR1 SGHTA, CDR2 FQGNSA. Here the CDR3 reads CASSYAGTAPYEQYF. CDR3 in DNA: TGTGCCAGCAGTTACGCCGGGACGGCCCCCTACGAGCAGTACTTC. Filled out from reference TRBV7-2 and TRBJ2-7, the complete variable domain reads GAGVSQSPSNKVTEKGKDVELRCDPISGHTALYWYRQSLGQGLEFLIYFQGNSAPDKSGLPSDRFSAERTGGSVSTLTIQRTQQEDSAVYLCASSYAGTAPYEQYFGPGTRLTVT.

This chain uses TRBV4-1 with TRBJ1-2, with D possibly being TRBD1 (5 bases). Trimming took 1 base from V and 8 from J, leaving 14 bases between them. This CDR3 spans 14 amino acids. Germline CDR1 reads MGHRA; CDR2 reads YSYEKL. The CDR3 DNA is TGCGCCAGCAGCCAAGCTCAGAGGACACGAGGCTACACCTTC. Protein sequence: CASSQAQRTRGYTF.

This clonotype was counted a few times. The chain employs TRBV20-1 and TRBJ2-7, with unresolved D. Germline V gene sequence: CDR1 DFQATT, CDR2 SNEGSKA (reference sequence). Deletions cut 6 bases from V and 5 bases from J, with 11 bases between. The CDR3 runs to 11 residues. Written as DNA, the CDR3 is TGCAGTGCAGGGTTTACTGACGAGCAGTACTTC. This sequence encodes CSAGFTDEQYF.

This clonotype was seen a few times. CDR3 loop: CASSLAGTGRNSPLHF. CDR3 sequence (DNA): TGTGCCAGCAGCTTGGCTGGGACAGGGAGAAATTCACCCCTCCACTTT. The rearrangement uses TRBV5-5 and TRBJ1-6, with TRBD1 matching 9 bases. V was pared by 0 bases and J by 7 bases, with 5 bases of the junction left unmatched. The CDR3 has 16 residues. The germline V gene encodes CDR1 SGHKS and CDR2 YYEKEE (reference sequence). Filled out from reference TRBV5-5 and TRBJ1-6, the complete variable domain reads DAGVTQSPTHLIKTRGQQVTLRCSPISGHKSVSWYQQVLGQGPQFIFQYYEKEERGRGNFPDRFSARQFPNYSSELNVNALLLGDSALYLCASSLAGTGRNSPLHFGNGTRLTVT.

The chain couples TRBV5-6 to TRBJ2-4; D remains ambiguous. V was clipped by 0 bases and J by 5 bases, with 15 bases between them. In germline, CDR1 is SGHDT, CDR2 YYEEEE. The CDR3 length is 16 residues. CDR3 bases: TGTGCCAGCAGCTTGGAAGCCGGCGGCGTCCAAAACATTCAGTACTTC. Translated: CASSLEAGGVQNIQYF. The full variable domain, completed using reference TRBV5-6 and TRBJ2-4, is DAGVTQSPTHLIKTRGQQVTLRCSPKSGHDTVSWYQQALGQGPQFIFQYYEEEERQRGNFPDRFSGHQFPNYSSELNVNALLLGDSALYLCASSLEAGGVQNIQYFGAGTRLSVL.

This clonotype was picked up many times. The chain has TRBV6-6 and TRBJ2-5; no reliable D call. The CDR3 contains 13 residues. From germline, CDR1 is MNHNY and CDR2 SVGAGI (reference sequence). Trimming shortened V by 2 bases and J by 1 base, and 5 bases separated the two germline ends. CDR3 amino acids: CASSYRGQETQYF. As DNA, the CDR3 is TGTGCCAGCAGTTACCGAGGCCAAGAGACCCAGTACTTC.

This clonotype was picked up many times. This chain uses TRBV5-1 with TRBJ1-1; no firm D call. The germline gives CDR1 SGHRS, CDR2 YFSETQ. The CDR3 covers 17 residues. V lost 0 bases and J 1 base, leaving 16 bases between the germline ends. Here the CDR3 reads CASSLAVGRVANTEAFF. The CDR3 DNA follows: TGCGCCAGCAGCTTGGCGGTCGGTCGCGTCGCGAACACTGAAGCTTTCTTT. The variable domain in full, with the rest retrieved from reference TRBV5-1 and TRBJ1-1, is KAGVTQTPRYLIKTRGQQVTLSCSPISGHRSVSWYQQTPGQGLQFLFEYFSETQRNKGNFPGRFSGRQFSNSRSEMNVSTLELGDSALYLCASSLAVGRVANTEAFFGQGTRLTVV.

V is TRBV10-3 and J is TRBJ2-2; 11 bases line up with TRBD2. J gave up 7 bases and V 3 bases, and 10 bases lay outside the gene matches. CDR1 and CDR2 (germline): ENHRY, SYGVKD. The CDR3 runs 17 residues. The CDR3 DNA sequence: TGTGCCATCAGTGAATCAACTAGCGGGAGTAGGAACGGGGAGCTGTTTTTT. This translates into CAISESTSGSRNGELFF.

The table lists this clonotype with many counts. The chain carries TRBV20-1 and TRBJ2-1; D remains ambiguous. The CDR3 totals 12 residues. Germline V gene lookup returns CDR1 DFQATT and CDR2 SNEGSKA (reference sequence). Trimming took off 6 bases at V and 5 bases at J, with 11 bases between the two ends. In DNA form, the CDR3 reads TGCAGTGCCCCCGGGCCCCACAATGAGCAGTTCTTC. Protein sequence: CSAPGPHNEQFF.

This sequence joins TRBV27 and TRBJ2-6; 7 bases match TRBD1. Unmatched junction bases numbered 10, after V lost 5 bases and J lost 0 bases. The CDR3 length is 18 residues. Germline CDR1 MNHEY, CDR2 SMNVEV (reference sequence). The CDR3 here is CASSPPQGVGSGANVLTF. CDR3 in DNA: TGTGCCAGCAGTCCCCCCCAGGGGGTGGGCTCTGGGGCCAACGTCCTGACTTTC. The full variable domain, its missing parts supplied by reference TRBV27 and TRBJ2-6, is EAQVTQNPRYLITVTGKKLTVTCSQNMNHEYMSWYRQDPGLGLRQIYYSMNVEVTDKGDVPEGYKVSRKEKRNFPLILESPSPNQTSLYFCASSPPQGVGSGANVLTFGAGSRLTVL.

The chain carries TRBV12-3 or TRBV12-4 and TRBJ1-2; D call uncertain. V was shortened by 1 base and J by 3 bases, with 12 bases between the two germline ends. CDR3 length: 15 residues. For the CDR3, the DNA is TGTGCCAGCAGTTTAGATAAGGGAACTCACTATGGCTACACCTTC. This codes for CASSLDKGTHYGYTF.

This clonotype was recorded a few times. The V and J genes are TRBV19 and TRBJ2-7, with no clear D. Germline loops: CDR1 LNHDA, CDR2 SQIVND (reference sequence). V was clipped by 1 base and J by 6 bases, with 10 bases between them. This CDR3 has 13 residues. Here the CDR3 DNA reads TGTGCCAGTAGTATAGGGCCAGTCGGCGAGCAGTACTTC. Protein sequence: CASSIGPVGEQYF.

In regard to this clonotype: Germline is not matched at one junction end, which may reflect a read error. The V and J genes are TRBV2 and TRBJ2-2; tentative D call: TRBD1 (6 bases). CDR1 and CDR2 from the germline V gene are SNHLY and FYNNEI. This CDR3 has 13 residues. In nucleotides, the CDR3 is TGTGCCTGCAGTGAGACAGGAACCGGGGAGCTGTTTTTT. It specifies CACSETGTGELFF.

This sequence joins TRBV7-2 and TRBJ2-3; D is possibly TRBD2 (6 bases). CDR3 length equals 16 residues. Germline lookup yields CDR1 SGHTA and CDR2 FQGNSA. V gave up 2 bases and J gave up 0 bases, with 12 bases separating them. The CDR3: CASSLMSSASTDTQYF. CDR3 nucleotide sequence: TGTGCCAGCAGCTTAATGTCTAGCGCTAGCACAGATACGCAGTATTTT.

The chain has TRBV7-2 and TRBJ2-3, with 7 positions matching TRBD2. The germline V gene has CDR1 SGHTA and CDR2 FQGNSA. This CDR3 comprises 16 residues. The ends lost 2 bases at V and 0 bases at J; junction bases unmatched: 5. The DNA for the CDR3 is TGTGCCAGCAGCTTACGACGAGCGGGAAGCACAGATACGCAGTATTTT. Protein product: CASSLRRAGSTDTQYF.

There are a few counts of this clonotype. The genes are TRBV10-3 and TRBJ1-3; 10 bases are a match to TRBD1. CDR1 ENHRY and CDR2 SYGVKD come from the germline V gene. Unmatched junction bases numbered 4, after V lost 8 bases and J lost 3 bases. CDR3 length: 14 residues. The CDR3 sequence is CAIGGTGVGNTIYF. The CDR3 nucleotides read TGTGCCATCGGCGGGACAGGGGTTGGAAACACCATATATTTT.

Of note for this clonotype: A read error may produce the germline difference seen at one junction end. The chain employs TRBV28 and TRBJ2-5; 9 positions agree with TRBD1. From germline, CDR1 is MDHEN and CDR2 SYDVKM. The length of the CDR3 is 11 residues. The CDR3 loop is CASSLDRGLQF. The CDR3 DNA is TGTGCCAGCAGTTTAGACAGGGGGTTGCAATTC.

In its sample, this clonotype was seen many times. The chain couples TRBV12-3 or TRBV12-4 to TRBJ1-2; tentatively, D is TRBD1 (6 bases). The CDR3 totals 13 residues. The V gene lost 6 bases and the J gene lost 4 bases, with 12 bases spanning the gap. The CDR3 here is CASRQGSAYGYTF. CDR3 in DNA: TGTGCCAGCAGGCAGGGGTCCGCCTATGGCTACACCTTC.

This CDR3 is CASSQFHSSLYNEQFF. DNA of the CDR3: TGCGCCAGCAGCCAATTCCACAGTAGCCTTTACAATGAGCAGTTCTTC. V and J are TRBV4-3 and TRBJ2-1; D not resolved. Looked up from germline, CDR1 is LGHNA and CDR2 is YSLEER. The V end lost 2 bases, the J end lost 4 bases, and 15 bases lay between the germline ends. The length of the CDR3 is 16 residues.

This sequence joins TRBV6-1 and TRBJ1-3; no firm D call. Germline V lookup: CDR1 MNHNS, CDR2 SASEGT. V shed 1 base and J shed 0 bases, with 7 bases lying between them. CDR3 length: 15 residues. The CDR3: CASSEVGPSGNTIYF. The CDR3 DNA follows: TGTGCCAGCAGTGAAGTAGGCCCCTCTGGAAACACCATATATTTT.

V gene TRBV4-2 combines with J gene TRBJ2-3; 10 bases align to TRBD2. The V segment lost 5 bases and the J segment 2 bases; nucleotides outside the gene matches: 13. The germline V gene encodes CDR1 LGHNA and CDR2 YNFKEQ. This CDR3 region has 18 residues. The CDR3 sequence: CASSTDTRTSGSTDTQYF. The CDR3 DNA follows: TGTGCCAGCAGCACAGACACTCGGACTAGCGGATCCACAGATACGCAGTATTTT.